This TCR beta chain was documented in a study of graft-versus-host responses after intestinal transplantation. Study-wide context: Each of the recipients got a multivisceral, liver-intestinal, or isolated intestinal transplant. Tacrolimus and steroids were given for roughly 3 years to all recipients after anti-thymocyte globulin induction.

On this clone itself: Its antigen is as yet unknown.

V dropped 2 bases and J dropped 8 bases, with 12 bases sitting between them. CDR3 size: 13 residues. Per the germline V gene, CDR1 is MDHEN and CDR2 is SYDVKM. Only in-frame clones appear in the TCRdb table, and some are missing; sequencing was by immunoSEQ multiplex PCR. Altogether over 85,000 clones are present, 85% to 95% being singletons, with the ten largest covering approximately 0.2%. V gene TRBV28 combines with J gene TRBJ1-2; perhaps TRBD1 as D (6 bases). This TCR was recovered from a human donor who was the organ donor for an intestinal transplant. The material sequenced was unstimulated CD4+ T cells sorted from spleen or lymph node cells, taken before transplant. The CDR3 here is CASSLVDRAGYTF. In DNA form, the CDR3 reads TGTGCCAGCAGTTTAGTGGACAGAGCAGGCTACACCTTC.